This T cell receptor beta chain was documented in a study of blood T cell repertoires in COVID-19. Measured with immunoSEQ multiplex PCR; TCRdb has only the in-frame clones, and not every one. The sample lists over 250,000 clones; roughly nine tenths were seen once. Trimming took 0 bases from V and 5 from J; bases not matched to a gene: 6. Germline CDR1 MDHEN, CDR2 SYDVKM. The CDR3 has 15 residues. Participants' reported clinical history set cohort assignment. Each recovered donor of Cohort 3 presented with two negative PCRs, clearance, or symptom resolution. Sequenced input: PBMCs or T cells enriched from blood (not recorded which). The V and J genes are TRBV28 and TRBJ2-7; 8 bases line up with TRBD1. The sequence was obtained from a woman in her forties or fifties who had recovered from COVID-19. The chain's CDR3 is CASSLWDRVDHEQYF. CDR3 DNA sequence: TGTGCCAGCAGTTTATGGGACAGGGTGGATCACGAGCAGTACTTC.